Sequencing of this T cell receptor beta chain was carried out in a study of cytomegalovirus exposure and HLA in healthy donors (TCRdb year 2017). With regard to the full study: An earlier analysis of several hundred of the donors reported approximately 260 Gb of sequence data and 95 million to 140 million unique TCR beta sequences obtained from around 180 million T cells. In the later analysis, no new phenotypic data were used to find candidate immune exposures; instead, reliance was placed on TCR beta sequences and their occurrence across donors. High-throughput TCR immunosequencing, statistical association of individual TCRs with disease status, and machine learning were combined to predict cytomegalovirus infection status. Of the 350 to 450 genotyped donors, 65% to 90% fell in the genetic ancestry cluster associated with self-reported Caucasian donors. Alongside the repertoire data, information on donor age, sex, ethnicity and CMV serostatus was compiled. Every discovery cohort repertoire had been produced on one sequencing platform. The T cell repertoires of around 670 subjects were profiled by immunosequencing and related to cytomegalovirus serostatus. Because of strong linkage in the cohort, roughly five DR-DQ haplotypes were treated as single units for association and clustering. An earlier analysis of some 500 of the donors applied high-throughput TCR beta sequencing to assess whether each TCR beta V gene segment acted as functional or pseudogenic. On average, about 240,000 unique TCR beta nucleotide sequences were sequenced per donor among several hundred genotyped donors of the cohort, with approximately 18% of those sequences being non-productive. The aim of the study was to test whether cataloging public T cell receptors could identify signatures of past pathogen exposure. To study patterns of TCR occurrence, a later analysis re-analyzed previously published TCR beta repertoires from 666 donors and added high-resolution HLA genotyping. A separate validation cohort of 90 to 150 different subjects was used in addition to the roughly 700-subject first cohort. Roughly 310 gigabases of sequencing data and around 87 million unique TCR sequences were included in an early release covering under 650 HLA-typed donors. A later genetic analysis used genome-wide SNP genotypes for about 65% of the 666 donors, treating that subset as a discovery cohort. Typing coverage differed by locus: A, B, C, DRB1 and DQB1 were typed in roughly 620-630 donors, DQA1 in 500 to 550, DPA1 in over 600, and DPB1 in 472. HLA typing covered class I and class II loci at four-digit resolution.

Study-wide findings and limitations: Most CMV-associated TCR beta chains appeared to be HLA-restricted in a later analysis, and the HLA associations seemed to be driven largely by CMV exposure. The authors suggested that the approach could potentially be generalized to other disease states and immunological phenotypes. This cohort had only TCR beta chains sequenced, and the lack of alpha or paired-chain data limited which features could be detected. Across donors, most TCR sequences were observed very rarely, whereas some public TCRs were present in many individuals. In vitro tests confirmed that a few of the cytomegalovirus-associated TCR beta chains recognize cytomegalovirus antigens. Sequencing depth was assumed to be roughly uniform across donors in the presence/absence analyses, though that assumption may not hold. In a later analysis, HLA-associated TCR beta chains were found to be more clonally expanded and to have lower generation probabilities than equally common non-associated chains. HLA typing was unavailable for some donors at each locus, so association tests used only the typed subset. The sequencing pipeline was judged likely to have produced a cluster of highly shared sequence variants as a technical artifact. A further reported finding was that TCR beta sequences accurately predicted the HLA-A and HLA-B alleles for most subjects in the first cohort. The only immune exposure information available for the cohort was CMV serostatus. At a false discovery rate of 0.05, a later analysis linked about 16,000 TCR beta sequences to specific HLA alleles. A total of 164 TCR beta chains were listed by the study as associated with cytomegalovirus. A later genetic analysis reported fewer N-insertions in productive TCRs among donors in an Asian-associated ancestry cluster than the roughly 670-donor mean. According to a later analysis, TCR association rates differed among HLA loci, with DRB1 alleles showing the most associated TCRs and HLA-C alleles showing the fewest. Because counts were too low, seventeen rarely observed V segments, including chromosome 9 orphons, were excluded from the earlier analysis of fewer than 650 of the donors. V-gene and J-gene trimming of TCR beta chains was associated with a missense DCLRE1C variant in a later genetic analysis, and the association was replicated in an independent cohort. Assigning TCR associations to individual alleles was difficult when HLA alleles, especially DR and DQ, strongly co-occurred. Linkage disequilibrium might explain the correlated functional status among segregating V segments, but an unknown experimental factor could not be ruled out. The classifier was reported to diagnose cytomegalovirus status with high specificity and sensitivity in both the original and validation cohorts. Several of the top co-occurrence clusters appeared to be linked to parvovirus B19, influenza, CMV and Epstein-Barr virus, according to a later analysis. Because the 87-base-pair reads could not distinguish some IMGT-functional V segments, including TRBV6-2 and TRBV6-3, those segments were excluded. In an earlier analysis of 587 of the donors, most TCR beta V segments appeared in productive rearrangements about 90% or about 30% of the time, broadly matching IMGT annotations.

The CDR1 and CDR2 encoded by the germline V gene (reference sequence) are SEHNR and FQNEAQ. The CDR3 measures 14 amino acids from cysteine to phenylalanine. Just the 42-base CDR3 DNA is kept, in frame starting at base 1. Trimming takes 6 bases off V and 6 bases off J; junction bases not matched to a gene: 6. Library creation used the immunoSEQ multiplex PCR assay. For the multiplex PCR, a mixture combining 60 forward primers for TCR Vbeta segments and 13 reverse primers for TCR Jbeta segments was used. Amplification of the CDR3 region of rearranged TCR beta genes was performed with a multiplex PCR assay on genomic DNA. The Illumina HiSeq System was used to sequence the amplified TCR beta libraries as 87-base-pair reads. The original methods were these. Across the roughly 700 repertoires, a later analysis counted 60 million to 90 million unique TCR beta chains, 9.5 million to 12 million of which were shared by at least two donors. To remove PCR and sequencing errors, raw reads were error-corrected and collapsed into unique sequences using a nearest-neighbor algorithm that merged closely related sequences. To assign V, D and J gene segments, CDR3 sequences were aligned to IMGT reference sequences. For a sequence to be retained, at least a six-nucleotide match to both a V gene segment and a J gene segment was required. A rearrangement was called productive if the CDR3 had no stop codons and remained in frame with V and J, and every other rearrangement was called non-productive. CDR3 was defined according to IMGT convention as the region running from the second conserved V-encoded cysteine to the conserved J-encoded phenylalanine. The earlier analysis of 450 to 750 of the donors excluded any sequence lacking an unambiguous match to a single V gene segment. In an earlier analysis of several hundred of the donors, a V segment was called functional when productive rearrangements were above 56.7%, and segregating when the standard deviation between donors exceeded 5%. A statistical classification framework was built to diagnose cytomegalovirus status from the catalog of TCR beta chain sequences. V and J gene assignment, in a later analysis, came from comparing TCR nucleotide sequences with IMGT/GENE-DB human TR gene sequences. In a later analysis, CDR3 sequences and most-parsimonious VDJ recombination scenarios were assigned using the TCRdist pipeline. In a later analysis, each TCR beta chain was defined by its CDR3 amino acid sequence together with its V-gene family, and reads without a unique V-gene family were excluded. To address suspected cross-contamination and a sequencing artifact, a later analysis removed around 600 highly shared, low-generation-probability nucleotide sequences. In a later analysis, a clonal expansion index for each public chain was calculated from normalized within-repertoire ranks of inferred template counts. A later analysis computed generation probabilities with a VDJ recombination model fitted to out-of-frame rearrangements, and checked the results against IGoR. A later analysis scored TCR-TCR, TCR-HLA and TCR-CMV co-occurrence with hypergeometric tests, applying a repertoire-size bias correction to TCR pairs. False discovery rates were estimated in a later analysis by permuting HLA or CMV assignments 20 times. In a later analysis, co-occurring TCRs were grouped with DBSCAN, and TCRdist sequence similarity was added when clustering was performed within HLA-allele-positive subsets. For co-occurrence clustering, repertoires with fewer than 30,000 or more than 120,000 public chains were excluded, along with about five repertoires with anomalous nucleotide sharing. TCRdb limited this immuneACCESS table to in-frame rearrangements with V and J called. A share of clones is missing; checked studies link under half to unresolved V genes, and the rest is unexplained. Clone size and V and J calls were adopted from that table, with D and trimming inferred from the DNA. The sample profile shows 150,000 to 200,000 clones; about four fifths of them were found once. Jointly, the top ten make up 7% to 8.5% of the sample.

As for this clone: The clone's antigen remains unknown. No base quality values were provided; no much bigger clone lies one nucleotide off.

In total, roughly 670 healthy bone marrow donors made up the cohort. At the time of sampling, all cohort members were nominally healthy, though unrecorded immune exposures were likely present. The donor was CMV seropositive and belonged to the group of 250 to 300 seropositive cohort members. A peripheral blood sample was provided by each donor, and peripheral blood mononuclear cells were used for TCR beta sequencing. Genomic DNA was extracted from the blood cell samples with the Qiagen DNeasy Blood Extraction Kit. The source material was PBMCs. The receptor's source is a male donor in good health and CMV-seropositive. The chain is encoded by TRBV7-9 joined to TRBJ1-1, and 11 junction bases match TRBD1. Here is the DNA: TGTGCCAGCAGATCCGGGACAGGGGGGTCTGAAGCTTTCTTT. Translated, this is CASRSGTGGSEAFF. With all but the CDR3 taken from the reference TRBV7-9 and TRBJ1-1 genes, the full variable domain is: DTGVSQNPRHKITKRGQNVTFRCDPISEHNRLYWYRQTLGQGPEFLTYFQNEAQLEKSRLLSDRFSAERPKGSFSTLEIQRTEQGDSAMYLCASRSGTGGSEAFFGQGTRLTVV.